This TCR beta chain emerged from a study of shared clonotypes between healthy human individuals. Naive CD8 cells, CD45RO-negative and positively selected for CCR7, excluded terminally differentiated effector memory CD45RA+ cells. The repertoire was sequenced with immunoSEQ multiplex PCR; TCRdb's copy has only in-frame clones and lacks some. This sample has approximately 840,000 clones; about 96% occur once, and the top ten carry about 0.25%. The CDR3 length is 14 residues. Looked up from germline, CDR1 is LGHNA and CDR2 is YSLEER. The V end was cut by 4 bases, the J end by 6 bases, with 15 bases between.

The J gene is TRBJ1-1, the V gene TRBV4-3, with TRBD1 as a possible D gene (5 bases). The receptor was isolated from a man younger than 45 in good health. Sequences were obtained from naive CD8+ T cells sorted from blood. CDR3 amino acids: CASSPSQGFPEAFF. Here the CDR3 DNA reads TGCGCCAGCAGCCCGTCGCAGGGTTTTCCTGAAGCTTTCTTT.